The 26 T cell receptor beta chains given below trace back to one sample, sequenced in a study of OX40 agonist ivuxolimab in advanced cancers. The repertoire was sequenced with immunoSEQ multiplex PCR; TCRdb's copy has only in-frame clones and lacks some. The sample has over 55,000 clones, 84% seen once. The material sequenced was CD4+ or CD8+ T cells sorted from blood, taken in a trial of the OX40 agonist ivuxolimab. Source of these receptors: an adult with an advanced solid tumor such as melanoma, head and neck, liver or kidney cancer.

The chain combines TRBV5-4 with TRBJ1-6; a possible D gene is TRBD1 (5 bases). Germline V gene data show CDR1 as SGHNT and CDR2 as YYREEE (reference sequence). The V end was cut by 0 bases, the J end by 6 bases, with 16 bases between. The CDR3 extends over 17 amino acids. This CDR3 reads CASSLDPGGYGNSPLHF. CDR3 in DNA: TGTGCCAGCAGCTTGGATCCCGGGGGGTACGGTAATTCACCCCTCCACTTT.

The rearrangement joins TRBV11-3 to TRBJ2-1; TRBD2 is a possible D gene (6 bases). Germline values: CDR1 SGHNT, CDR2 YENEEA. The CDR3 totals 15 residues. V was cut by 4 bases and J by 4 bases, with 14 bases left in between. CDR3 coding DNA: TGTGCCAGCAGCTCCCGCGGAGGAGGGTACAATGAGCAGTTCTTC. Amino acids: CASSSRGGGYNEQFF.

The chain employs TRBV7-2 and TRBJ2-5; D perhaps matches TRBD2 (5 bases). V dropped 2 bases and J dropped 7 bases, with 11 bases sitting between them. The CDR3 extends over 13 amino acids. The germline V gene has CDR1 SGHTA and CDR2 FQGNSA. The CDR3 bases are TGTGCCAGCAGCTTAAACACCGGAGGGACCCAGTACTTC. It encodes CASSLNTGGTQYF.

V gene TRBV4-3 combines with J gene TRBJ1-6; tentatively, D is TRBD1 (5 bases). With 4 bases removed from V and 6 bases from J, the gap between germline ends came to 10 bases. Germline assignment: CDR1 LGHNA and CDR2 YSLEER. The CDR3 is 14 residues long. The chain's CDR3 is CASSLRGVNSPLHF. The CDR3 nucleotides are TGCGCCAGCAGCCTCCGAGGGGTTAATTCACCCCTCCACTTT.

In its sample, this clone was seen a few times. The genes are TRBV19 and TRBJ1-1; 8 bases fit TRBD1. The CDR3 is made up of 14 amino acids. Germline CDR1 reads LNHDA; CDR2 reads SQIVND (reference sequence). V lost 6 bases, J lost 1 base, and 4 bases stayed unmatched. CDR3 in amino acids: CASSVDRENTEAFF. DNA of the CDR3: TGTGCCAGTAGCGTGGACAGGGAGAACACTGAAGCTTTCTTT.

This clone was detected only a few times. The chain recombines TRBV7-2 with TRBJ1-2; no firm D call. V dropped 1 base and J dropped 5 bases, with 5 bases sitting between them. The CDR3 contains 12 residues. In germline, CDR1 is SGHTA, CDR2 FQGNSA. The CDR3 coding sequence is TGTGCCAGCAGCTTAGGGGGTTATGGCTACACCTTC. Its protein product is CASSLGGYGYTF.

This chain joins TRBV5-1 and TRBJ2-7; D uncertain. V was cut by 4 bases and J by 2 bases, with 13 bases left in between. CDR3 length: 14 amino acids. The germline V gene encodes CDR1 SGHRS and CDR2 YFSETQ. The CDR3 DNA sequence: TGCGCCAGCAGCCCCCCTGGCGGAACCTACGAGCAGTACTTC. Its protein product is CASSPPGGTYEQYF.

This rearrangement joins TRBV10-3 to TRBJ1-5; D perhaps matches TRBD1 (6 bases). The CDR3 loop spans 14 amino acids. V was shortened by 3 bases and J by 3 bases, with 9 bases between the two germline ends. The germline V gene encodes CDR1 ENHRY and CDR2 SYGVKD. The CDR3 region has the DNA TGTGCCATCAGTGATCAGGGGACCAATCAGCCCCAGCATTTT. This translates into CAISDQGTNQPQHF.

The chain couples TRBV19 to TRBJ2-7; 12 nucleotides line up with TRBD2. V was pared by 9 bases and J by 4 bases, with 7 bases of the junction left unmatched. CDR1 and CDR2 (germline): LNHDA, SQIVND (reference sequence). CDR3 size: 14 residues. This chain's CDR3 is CASKRTSGTYEQYF. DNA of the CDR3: TGTGCCAGCAAACGGACTAGCGGGACTTACGAGCAGTACTTC.

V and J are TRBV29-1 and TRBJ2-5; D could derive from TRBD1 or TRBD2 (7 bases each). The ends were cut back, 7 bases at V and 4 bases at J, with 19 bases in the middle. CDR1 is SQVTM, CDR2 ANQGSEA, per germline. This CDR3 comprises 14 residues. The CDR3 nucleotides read TGCAGCGCCACGAAGACAGGGAGGGGAGAGACCCAGTACTTC. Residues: CSATKTGRGETQYF.

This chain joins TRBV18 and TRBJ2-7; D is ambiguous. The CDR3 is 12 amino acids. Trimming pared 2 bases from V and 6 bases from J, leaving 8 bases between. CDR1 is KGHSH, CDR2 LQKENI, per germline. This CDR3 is CASSPERPEQYF. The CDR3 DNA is TGTGCCAGCTCACCAGAACGACCCGAGCAGTACTTC.

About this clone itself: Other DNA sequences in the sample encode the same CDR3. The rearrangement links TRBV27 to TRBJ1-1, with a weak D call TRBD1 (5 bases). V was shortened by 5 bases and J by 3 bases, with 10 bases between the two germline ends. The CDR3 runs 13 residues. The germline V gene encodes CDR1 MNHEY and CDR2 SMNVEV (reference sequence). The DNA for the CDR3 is TGTGCCAGCAGTGTTCAGGGATACACTGAAGCTTTCTTT. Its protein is CASSVQGYTEAFF.

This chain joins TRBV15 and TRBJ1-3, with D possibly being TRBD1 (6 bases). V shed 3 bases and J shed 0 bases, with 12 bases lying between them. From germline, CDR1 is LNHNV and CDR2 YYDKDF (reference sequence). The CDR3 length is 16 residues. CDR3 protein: CATSSGGQSSGNTIYF. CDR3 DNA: TGTGCCACCAGCAGCGGCGGACAGAGCTCTGGAAACACCATATATTTT.

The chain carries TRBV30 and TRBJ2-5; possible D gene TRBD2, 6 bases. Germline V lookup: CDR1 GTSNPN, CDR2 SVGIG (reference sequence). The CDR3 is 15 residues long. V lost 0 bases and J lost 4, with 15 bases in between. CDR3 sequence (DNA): TGTGCCTGGAGTGTCCGGGGCGGGGTGATAGAGACCCAGTACTTC. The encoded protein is CAWSVRGGVIETQYF.

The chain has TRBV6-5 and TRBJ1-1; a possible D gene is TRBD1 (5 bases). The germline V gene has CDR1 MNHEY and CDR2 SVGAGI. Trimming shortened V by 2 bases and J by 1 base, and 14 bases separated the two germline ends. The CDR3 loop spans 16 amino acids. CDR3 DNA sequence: TGTGCCAGCAGTTACAACGCAGGGTCCGAGAACACTGAAGCTTTCTTT. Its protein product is CASSYNAGSENTEAFF.

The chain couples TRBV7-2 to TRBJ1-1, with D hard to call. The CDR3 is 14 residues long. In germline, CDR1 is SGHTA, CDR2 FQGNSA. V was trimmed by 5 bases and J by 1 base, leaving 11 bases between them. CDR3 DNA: TGTGCCAGCAGCCGACGGAATAGGAACACTGAAGCTTTCTTT. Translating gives CASSRRNRNTEAFF.

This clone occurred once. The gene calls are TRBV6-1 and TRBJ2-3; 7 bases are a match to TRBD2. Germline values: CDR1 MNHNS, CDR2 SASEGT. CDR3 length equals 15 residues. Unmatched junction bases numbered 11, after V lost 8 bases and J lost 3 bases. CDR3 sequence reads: CASPGREYGTDTQYF. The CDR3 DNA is TGTGCCAGCCCGGGGCGGGAGTATGGGACAGATACGCAGTATTTT.

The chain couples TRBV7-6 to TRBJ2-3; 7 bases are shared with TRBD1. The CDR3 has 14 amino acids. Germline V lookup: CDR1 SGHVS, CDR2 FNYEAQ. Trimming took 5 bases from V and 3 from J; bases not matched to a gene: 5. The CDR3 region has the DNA TGTGCCAGCAGCGGGGGACAGCTGACAGATACGCAGTATTTT. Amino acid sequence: CASSGGQLTDTQYF. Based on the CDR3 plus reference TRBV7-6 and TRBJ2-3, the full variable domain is GAGVSQSPRYKVTKRGQDVALRCDPISGHVSLYWYRQALGQGPEFLTYFNYEAQQDKSGLPNDRFSAERPEGSISTLTIQRTEQRDSAMYRCASSGGQLTDTQYFGPGTRLTVL.

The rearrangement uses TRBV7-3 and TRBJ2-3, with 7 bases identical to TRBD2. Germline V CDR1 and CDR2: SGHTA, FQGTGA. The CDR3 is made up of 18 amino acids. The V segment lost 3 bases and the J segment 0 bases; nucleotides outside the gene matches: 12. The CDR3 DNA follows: TGTGCCAGCAGCTTTAGGCCAGTTAGCGGGCGGAGCACAGATACGCAGTATTTT. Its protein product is CASSFRPVSGRSTDTQYF.

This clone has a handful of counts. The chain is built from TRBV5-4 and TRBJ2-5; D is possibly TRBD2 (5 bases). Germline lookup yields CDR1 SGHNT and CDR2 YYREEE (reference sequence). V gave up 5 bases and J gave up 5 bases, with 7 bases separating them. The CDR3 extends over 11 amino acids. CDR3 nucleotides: TGTGCCAGCAGTGTAGCGGAGACCCAGTACTTC. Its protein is CASSVAETQYF.

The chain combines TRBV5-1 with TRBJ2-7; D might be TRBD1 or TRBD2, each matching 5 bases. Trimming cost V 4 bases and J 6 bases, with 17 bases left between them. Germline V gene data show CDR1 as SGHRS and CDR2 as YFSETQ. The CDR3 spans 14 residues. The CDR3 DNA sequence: TGCGCCAGCAGCCCAATGACGGGACCCAGCGAGCAGTACTTC. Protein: CASSPMTGPSEQYF.

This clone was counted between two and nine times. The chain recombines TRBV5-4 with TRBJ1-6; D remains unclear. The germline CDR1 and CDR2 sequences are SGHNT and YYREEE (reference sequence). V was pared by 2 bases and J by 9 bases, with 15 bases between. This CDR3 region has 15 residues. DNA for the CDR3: TGTGCCAGCAGCTTTGACACCACGAGAGGTTCACCCCTCCACTTT. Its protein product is CASSFDTTRGSPLHF.

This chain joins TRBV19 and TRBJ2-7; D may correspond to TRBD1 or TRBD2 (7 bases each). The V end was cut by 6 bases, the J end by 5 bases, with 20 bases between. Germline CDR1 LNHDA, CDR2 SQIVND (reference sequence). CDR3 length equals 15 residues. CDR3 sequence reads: CASSHHSTGRDEQYF. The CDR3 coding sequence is TGTGCCAGTAGCCACCATTCGACAGGGAGGGACGAGCAGTACTTC.

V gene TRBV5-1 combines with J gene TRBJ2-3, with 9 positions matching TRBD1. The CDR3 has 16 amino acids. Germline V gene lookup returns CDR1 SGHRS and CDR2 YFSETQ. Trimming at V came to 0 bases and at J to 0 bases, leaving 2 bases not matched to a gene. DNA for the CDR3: TGCGCCAGCAGCTTGGGACAGGGGGTTAGCACAGATACGCAGTATTTT. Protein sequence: CASSLGQGVSTDTQYF.

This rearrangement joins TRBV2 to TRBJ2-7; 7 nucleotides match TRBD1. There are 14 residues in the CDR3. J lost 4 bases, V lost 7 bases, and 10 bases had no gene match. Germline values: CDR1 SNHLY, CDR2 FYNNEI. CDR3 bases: TGTGCCAGCAAAACCGGGACAGCCTCATACGAGCAGTACTTC. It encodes CASKTGTASYEQYF.

The CDR3 region has the DNA TGTGCCAGCAGTCAAGGAGGGAACGGATTCTTC. It translates to CASSQGGNGFF. The chain couples TRBV7-9 to TRBJ2-1; perhaps TRBD2 as D (6 bases). Germline lookup yields CDR1 SEHNR and CDR2 FQNEAQ (reference sequence). The CDR3 extends over 11 amino acids. The V end lost 6 bases, the J end lost 16 bases, and 16 bases lay between the germline ends.